This TCR beta chain originates from a study of beta chain features in type 1 diabetes. As concerns this clone: Antigen: not known. Additional DNA sequences in this sample encode the identical CDR3.

Expressed TCRB transcripts were sequenced after all isolated RNA was converted to cDNA. Measured with immunoSEQ multiplex PCR; TCRdb has only the in-frame clones, and not every one. The data contain roughly 300,000 clones, roughly 8% of them singletons. Overall study results and limits: Patients' naive, central memory and regulatory TCRB repertoires appeared more alike than those of healthy donors. There was a moderate but significant shortening of TCRB CDR3s in all four CD4+ subsets of Type 1 diabetes patients. The cDNA sequencing approach could over-represent high-TCR-expressing cells.

Trimming shortened V by 1 base and J by 2 bases, and 1 base separated the two germline ends. CDR3 size: 12 residues. The germline V gene has CDR1 KGHSH and CDR2 LQKENI. The TCR originated in a woman in her late teens or twenties in good health. The chain recombines TRBV18 with TRBJ2-3; D remains ambiguous. The sequencing input was central memory CD4+ T cells from blood. This chain's CDR3 is CASSPHTDTQYF. CDR3 nucleotide sequence: TGTGCCAGCTCACCACACACAGATACGCAGTATTTT.